The 12 T cell receptor beta chains below all came from one sample that was sequenced in a study of blood T cell repertoires in COVID-19. Here immunoSEQ multiplex PCR was the method, and the copy in TCRdb shows in-frame clones only, minus some. The sample shows over 70,000 clones, around 80% of them seen only once. The sample taken for sequencing was peripheral blood. These receptors all come from a woman older than 75 with active or convalescent COVID-19.

The CDR3 reads CATKAPGTDTQYF. For the CDR3, the DNA is TGTGCCACCAAGGCTCCCGGGACAGATACGCAGTATTTT. This chain connects TRBV15 to TRBJ2-3; no clear D. The CDR3 totals 13 residues. CDR1 and CDR2 (germline): LNHNV, YYDKDF (reference sequence). V lost 7 bases and J lost 3, with 11 bases in between.

The chain combines TRBV15 with TRBJ1-4; the match to TRBD1 covers 10 bases. This CDR3 region has 14 residues. Germline CDR1 and CDR2: LNHNV and YYDKDF (reference sequence). The V segment lost 1 base and the J segment 8 bases; nucleotides outside the gene matches: 1. The CDR3 sequence is CATSRGQGAEKLFF. DNA for the CDR3: TGTGCCACCAGCAGAGGACAGGGGGCGGAAAAACTGTTTTTT.

This clone was seen a single time. The chain links TRBV6-5 to TRBJ2-5; TRBD1 matches at 8 bases. The ends lost 6 bases at V and 9 bases at J; junction bases unmatched: 9. The CDR3 is made up of 13 amino acids. Germline CDR1 and CDR2: MNHEY and SVGAGI. The CDR3 bases are TGTGCCAGCAGCCTCGGACAGGGAGGTCCCCAGTACTTC. It is translated as CASSLGQGGPQYF.

The chain couples TRBV6-5 to TRBJ2-2; maybe TRBD1 (5 bases). The V gene lost 5 bases and the J gene lost 8 bases, with 18 bases spanning the gap. CDR3 size: 15 residues. Germline V gene data show CDR1 as MNHEY and CDR2 as SVGAGI. CDR3 sequence reads: CASSRAGLVVGELFF. For the CDR3, the DNA is TGTGCCAGCAGTCGAGCAGGGTTGGTGGTGGGGGAGCTGTTTTTT.

This clone was recorded at least ten times. The chain recombines TRBV5-1 with TRBJ2-2, with D perhaps TRBD2 (5 bases). Trimming cost V 0 bases and J 6 bases, with 12 bases left between them. The CDR3 has 15 amino acids. Germline values: CDR1 SGHRS, CDR2 YFSETQ. CDR3 in amino acids: CASSLGGMGAGELFF. The CDR3 nucleotides are TGCGCCAGCAGCTTGGGAGGGATGGGAGCCGGGGAGCTGTTTTTT.

The chain recombines TRBV29-1 with TRBJ1-1; D uncertain. This CDR3 has 13 residues. V was trimmed by 4 bases and J by 4 bases, leaving 13 bases between them. The V gene's germline CDR1 is SQVTM and CDR2 ANQGSEA. CDR3 protein: CSVVRSTGTEAFF. The DNA of the CDR3 is TGCAGCGTTGTTCGTTCGACGGGCACTGAAGCTTTCTTT.

The rearrangement uses TRBV2 and TRBJ1-5; 10 nucleotides line up with TRBD1. The junction had 6 bases not matched to a gene; V was cut back by 6 bases and J by 4 bases. The CDR3 sequence is 15 residues long. Germline CDR1 is SNHLY and CDR2 is FYNNEI. CDR3 residues: CASRRRDRGNQPQHF. CDR3 sequence (DNA): TGTGCCAGCAGACGCCGGGACAGGGGAAATCAGCCCCAGCATTTT.

This chain connects TRBV9 to TRBJ1-1; 11 bases are a match to TRBD1. In germline, CDR1 is SGDLS, CDR2 YYNGEE. The CDR3 is made up of 16 amino acids. V shed 0 bases, J shed 3 bases, and the junction held 4 bases outside the gene matches. In DNA, the CDR3 is TGTGCCAGCAGCGTAGGGACAGGGGGCTCGGACACTGAAGCTTTCTTT. Amino acid sequence: CASSVGTGGSDTEAFF.

The genes are TRBV7-2 and TRBJ2-7; 9 bases match TRBD2. Per the germline V gene, CDR1 is SGHTA and CDR2 is FQGNSA. This CDR3 spans 15 amino acids. V shed 5 bases and J 0 bases; nucleotides not matched to a gene: 5. The CDR3 region has the DNA TGTGCCAGCAGCATTAGCGGGGGAAGCTCCTACGAGCAGTACTTC. It codes for CASSISGGSSYEQYF.

V usage is TRBV10-3 and J usage is TRBJ1-2, with 9 bases lining up with TRBD1. After removal of 0 bases from V and 7 bases from J, the junction contained 9 bases not matched to a gene. This CDR3 has 16 amino acids. Per the germline V gene, CDR1 is ENHRY and CDR2 is SYGVKD. The CDR3 coding sequence is TGTGCCATCAGTGAGTCGACAGGGGGTAGGTCAGGTGGCTACACCTTC. This translates into CAISESTGGRSGGYTF.

This chain joins TRBV27 and TRBJ1-1; D may be TRBD1 (6 bases). The CDR3 covers 13 residues. Trimming pared 2 bases from V and 7 bases from J, leaving 11 bases between. Germline-derived CDR1 and CDR2 are MNHEY and SMNVEV (reference sequence). The CDR3 DNA is TGTGCCAGCAGTTTACCAGGGGCCCGTGAAGCTTTCTTT. Amino acid sequence: CASSLPGAREAFF.

The chain employs TRBV7-2 and TRBJ2-7; possibly TRBD2 for D (6 bases). This CDR3 has 16 amino acids. CDR1 SGHTA and CDR2 FQGNSA come from the germline V gene. The germline V and J ends were trimmed by 0 bases and 0 bases, with 12 bases remaining between them. CDR3 residues: CASSLAGGMSSYEQYF. CDR3 in DNA: TGTGCCAGCAGCTTAGCGGGCGGGATGAGCTCCTACGAGCAGTACTTC.